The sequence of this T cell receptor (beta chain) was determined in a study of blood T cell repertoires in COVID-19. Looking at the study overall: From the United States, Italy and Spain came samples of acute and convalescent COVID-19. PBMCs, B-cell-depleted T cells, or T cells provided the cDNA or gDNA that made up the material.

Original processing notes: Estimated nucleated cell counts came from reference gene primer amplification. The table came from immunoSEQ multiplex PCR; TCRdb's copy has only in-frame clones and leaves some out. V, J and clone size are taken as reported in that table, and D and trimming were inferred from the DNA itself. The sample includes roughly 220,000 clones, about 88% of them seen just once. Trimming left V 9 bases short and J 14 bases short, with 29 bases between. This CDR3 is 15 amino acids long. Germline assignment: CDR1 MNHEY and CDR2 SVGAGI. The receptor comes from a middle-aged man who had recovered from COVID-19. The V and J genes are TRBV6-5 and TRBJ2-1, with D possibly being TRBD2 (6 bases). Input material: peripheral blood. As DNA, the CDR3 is TGTGCCAGTTTACAACGCGATTGGAGAAGGTGGGAGGAGTTCTTC. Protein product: CASLQRDWRRWEEFF.